Here is one TCR beta chain with its context. This record belongs to a study of T cell repertoires in cytomegalovirus infection. Via MiXCR, TCRdb re-called the reads, giving one row per CDR3 protein. The table has around 490,000 distinct CDR3 sequences, roughly 29% seen once. This CDR3 has 17 amino acids. Germline trimming cut 0 bases from V and 4 bases from J; bases unmatched to any gene: 7. The germline V gene encodes CDR1 SQVTM and CDR2 ANQGSEA. V gene TRBV29-1 combines with J gene TRBJ1-5; 12 bases align to TRBD1. The sequence came from a human donor in good health (CMV status not recorded). Some clones in this sample may be carry-over from other donors' samples. Material for sequencing was PBMCs. As DNA, the CDR3 is TGCAGCGTTGAAGAGACAAGGGACAGGGGGCAGAATCAGCCCCAGCATTTT. Translation: CSVEETRDRGQNQPQHF.